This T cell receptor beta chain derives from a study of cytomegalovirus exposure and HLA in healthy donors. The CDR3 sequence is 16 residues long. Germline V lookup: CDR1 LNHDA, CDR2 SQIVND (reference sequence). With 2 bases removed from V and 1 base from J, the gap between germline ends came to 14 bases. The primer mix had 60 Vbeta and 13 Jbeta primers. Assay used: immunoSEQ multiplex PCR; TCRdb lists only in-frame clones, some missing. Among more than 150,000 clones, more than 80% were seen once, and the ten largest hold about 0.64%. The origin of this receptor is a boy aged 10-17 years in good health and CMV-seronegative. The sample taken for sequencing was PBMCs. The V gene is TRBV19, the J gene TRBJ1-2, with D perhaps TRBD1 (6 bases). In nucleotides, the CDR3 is TGTGCCAGTAGTATATTATCCGGGGACATTAACTATGGCTACACCTTC. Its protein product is CASSILSGDINYGYTF.